The clone carrying this T cell receptor beta chain appeared a few times. Its antigen remains unknown. There are 15 residues in the CDR3. CDR1 and CDR2 from the germline V gene are LGHDT and YNNKEL (reference sequence). V shed 4 bases, J shed 3 bases, and the junction held 8 bases outside the gene matches. This specimen comes from a study of T-cell reconstitution after alpha-beta-depleted transplantation in children. Broader study findings: Expanded graft clones numbering several hundred reportedly gave rise to alpha-beta T cells about two months after transplant. At one year after transplant, newly produced T cells mostly accounted for T-cell counts and diversity.

The authors prepared the TCRbeta library with unique molecular identifiers. TCRdb re-called the PCR reads with MiXCR, one entry per CDR3 protein. The sample lists fewer than 700,000 distinct CDR3 sequences, 23% occurring once. The clonotype was recovered from a boy in the first two years of life who had a stem cell transplant for acute myeloid leukemia, so the T cells may come from the graft donor. The sequences come from PBMCs, mostly from graft donor cells, collected 360 days after TCRalphabeta/CD19-depleted stem cell transplant. The chain employs TRBV3-1 and TRBJ2-5, with 7 bases that match TRBD2. The CDR3 coding sequence is TGTGCCAGCAGCCCCGCGCGGCTAGCGGAAGAGACCCAGTACTTC. Protein: CASSPARLAEETQYF.